These T cell receptor beta chains were read from a single sample in a study of tumor-infiltrating lymphocytes in primary liver carcinoma. A single record per CDR3 protein comes from TCRdb applying MiXCR to the multiplex PCR reads. Among 250,000 to 350,000 distinct CDR3 sequences, more than 55% were seen once, and the ten largest hold 15% to 20%. The sample was peripheral blood. The receptor source for this set is a woman in her thirties with primary liver carcinoma and hepatitis B virus infection. CDR3s include the opening cysteine and the closing phenylalanine or tryptophan. D genes are given only for firm matches. Expanded clones are given a class, and other clones once, few, many or no size at all.

V	J	size	D	DNA	CDR3
TRBV5-6	TRBJ2-7	few	.	TGTGCCAGCAGCTTGGTTGGCAGTTTATCCTACGAGCAGTACTTC	CASSLVGSLSYEQYF
TRBV6-2/TRBV6-3	TRBJ2-4	many	.	TGTGCCAGCAGTTCATCAAAGGGTCACCGGTCCAAAAACATTCAGTACTTC	CASSSSKGHRSKNIQYF
TRBV11-3	TRBJ1-1	.	.	TGTGCCAGCAACTTACAACAGGGCGTGAACACTGAAGCTTTCTTT	CASNLQQGVNTEAFF
TRBV5-4	TRBJ2-3	.	.	TGTGCCAGCAGCTTGGCAGAAAGGGGTACAGATACGCAGTATTTT	CASSLAERGTDTQYF
TRBV7-9	TRBJ2-7	.	.	TGTGCCAGCAGCTTAGATACGGGAGAGTCCCGAGAGCAGTACTTC	CASSLDTGESREQYF
TRBV5-6	TRBJ1-6	.	TRBD1	TGTGCCAGCAGCTCCGACAGGGGTAATTCACCCCTCCACTTT	CASSSDRGNSPLHF
TRBV7-9	TRBJ2-3	.	TRBD2	TGTGCCAGCAGCTTATTTGCGGGAGGTTTCACAGATACGCAGTATTTT	CASSLFAGGFTDTQYF
TRBV6-6	TRBJ1-1	few	.	TGTGCCAACAGTCGAAGATCCGACACTGAAGCTTTCTTT	CANSRRSDTEAFF
TRBV11-2	TRBJ2-1	many	.	TGTGCCAGCAGCTTAGAAAGAAGGTCCTCCTACAATGAGCAGTTCTTC	CASSLERRSSYNEQFF
TRBV6-1	TRBJ2-3	.	TRBD1	TGTGCCAGCAGTGAAACCGGGACAGGGGCTATCACAGATACGCAGTATTTT	CASSETGTGAITDTQYF
TRBV7-8	TRBJ2-1	.	TRBD2	TGTGCCAGCAGCCCCTCGCGGGGGGACTTCCACAATGAGCAGTTCTTC	CASSPSRGDFHNEQFF
TRBV5-4	TRBJ2-5	.	TRBD2	TGTGCCAGCAGCTTGAAACGGGAGGACACCCAAGAGATCCAGTACTTC	CASSLKREDTQEIQYF
TRBV29-1	TRBJ2-1	many	TRBD2	TGCAGCGTTGAAAGGGCGGGAGAGTCCTACAATGAGCAGTTCTTC	CSVERAGESYNEQFF